Sequencing of this TCR beta chain was carried out in a study of blood T cell repertoires in COVID-19 (dated by TCRdb to 2019 to 2021). The study in broad terms: The collaborator samples originated in the United States, Italy and Spain and spanned the acute and convalescent phases of COVID-19. The prospective study material was composed of cDNA or gDNA derived from T cells, B-cell-depleted T cells, or PBMCs. The dataset comprised deeply sampled blood TCRbeta repertoires from subjects exposed to, actively infected with, or recovered from COVID-19. A freely available public database, intended as a resource for researchers studying the immune response to SARS-CoV-2, is where the repertoires were released. HLA class I and class II types, where available, came from metadata supplied by the sample provider rather than from assay-based typing. A de-identified subject ID, COVID-19 status, age in years and sex were almost always included in the sample metadata. The samples were drawn from two sources: the first 160 participants of the ongoing ImmuneRACE study, and about 1,300 subjects contributed by 6 global collaborators.

In Seattle, one collaborating source enrolled patients while the infection was active and tracked those patients longitudinally over the course of disease. Collaborating institutions collected whole blood in K2EDTA tubes following their own protocols. For TCRbeta analysis, collaborator samples were shipped as frozen whole blood, as isolated PBMCs, or as DNA extracted from either sample type. The CDR3 covers 16 residues, taking in both the cysteine and the phenylalanine. The retained sequence is limited to the CDR3, 48 bases, with the frame set at the first base. V lost 4 bases and J lost 3 bases; the stretch between them is 17 bases long. In the germline V gene, CDR1 corresponds to SGHRS and CDR2 to YFSETQ. TCRbeta CDR3 regions were amplified from genomic DNA by means of the immunoSEQ Assay, a bias-controlled multiplex PCR. Under the source paper's analysis protocol: The number of nucleated cells in each sample was estimated by amplification of reference gene primers within the assay. Sequence reads were collapsed and filtered to measure the absolute abundance of every unique TCRbeta CDR3 rearrangement. Productive Simpson clonality was computed per sample as the square root of Simpson's diversity index over productive rearrangements. TCRdb's version of the immuneACCESS table is confined to in-frame rearrangements and falls short of the full clone set. An unresolved V gene accounts for under half of the shortfall where checked; the remainder is of unknown origin. That table gives V, J and clone size, and the DNA gave D and trimming. In this sample the table shows roughly 230,000 clones, 92% of which occur a single time. The ten largest account for approximately 0.8% of the sample.

Summary of the overall study and its limitations: How much clinical and demographic metadata was included differed by source and by participant, and the metadata was provided uncurated.

In the case of this clone: The antigen it recognizes is unknown. Base qualities are missing; no much larger clone stands one base away.

The sequenced material came from peripheral blood. The chain is assembled from TRBV5-1 and TRBJ1-5; the D segment could be TRBD1, given 6 matching bases. This TCR was sampled from a man younger than 40 with COVID-19, enrolled during active disease. The DNA sequence is TGCGCCAGCAGCCCTGGAGTCGGGGGGCTCAATCAGCCCCAGCATTTT. Its protein is CASSPGVGGLNQPQHF.